These 25 T cell receptor beta chains originate from one sample sequenced in a study of blood T cell repertoires in COVID-19. The method was immunoSEQ multiplex PCR; TCRdb's version includes in-frame clones alone and lacks a portion of them. The sample holds about 130,000 clones, approximately 82% seen once. Source material: peripheral blood. Source of these receptors: a man in his fifties or sixties who had recovered from COVID-19.

V and J are TRBV6-1 and TRBJ1-4; D call uncertain. Germline V gene sequence: CDR1 MNHNS, CDR2 SASEGT. Trimming removed 3 bases at V and 7 bases at J, with 9 bases between. The CDR3 loop spans 13 amino acids. This CDR3 reads CASSEGGSEKLFF. In DNA form, the CDR3 reads TGTGCCAGCAGTGAGGGAGGGAGTGAAAAACTGTTTTTT.

This clone was counted between two and nine times. The chain links TRBV19 to TRBJ2-7, with D possibly TRBD1 on 7 matching bases. Germline V gene lookup returns CDR1 LNHDA and CDR2 SQIVND (reference sequence). The CDR3 extends over 12 amino acids. V lost 6 bases, J lost 5 bases, and 11 bases lay in between. CDR3 in amino acids: CASSTGEDEQYF. In DNA form, the CDR3 reads TGTGCCAGTAGCACAGGGGAGGACGAGCAGTACTTC.

This clone was seen only a few times. The rearrangement links TRBV5-1 to TRBJ2-7, with 12 bases that match TRBD1. The CDR3 length is 15 residues. Germline trimming cut 2 bases from V and 5 bases from J; bases unmatched to any gene: 5. Germline loops: CDR1 SGHRS, CDR2 YFSETQ. The CDR3 loop is CASSFAGTGGDEQYF. The CDR3 nucleotides are TGCGCCAGCAGCTTTGCCGGGACAGGGGGCGACGAGCAGTACTTC. The full variable domain, rest sourced from reference TRBV5-1 and TRBJ2-7, is KAGVTQTPRYLIKTRGQQVTLSCSPISGHRSVSWYQQTPGQGLQFLFEYFSETQRNKGNFPGRFSGRQFSNSRSEMNVSTLELGDSALYLCASSFAGTGGDEQYFGPGTRLTVT.

This chain joins TRBV27 and TRBJ1-1; 7 bases line up with TRBD1. CDR1 and CDR2 (germline): MNHEY, SMNVEV (reference sequence). The CDR3 sequence is 18 residues long. Germline trimming cut 5 bases from V and 4 bases from J; bases unmatched to any gene: 19. The CDR3 loop reads CASSQQRHRGGLGTEAFF. The DNA of the CDR3 is TGTGCCAGCAGTCAACAACGTCACAGGGGTGGGTTGGGCACTGAAGCTTTCTTT.

The V call is TRBV28, the J call TRBJ1-2, with 9 bases matching TRBD1. The CDR3 is made up of 14 amino acids. Trimming at V came to 4 bases and at J to 5 bases, leaving 5 bases not matched to a gene. Germline V lookup: CDR1 MDHEN, CDR2 SYDVKM. CDR3 sequence: CASSSPGTGYGYTF. Written as DNA, the CDR3 is TGTGCCAGCAGTTCCCCCGGGACAGGGTATGGCTACACCTTC.

The V call is TRBV5-1, the J call TRBJ2-7, with D tentatively TRBD2 (5 bases). This CDR3 contains 14 residues. Trimming pared 4 bases from V and 2 bases from J, leaving 13 bases between. CDR1 is SGHRS, CDR2 YFSETQ, per germline. CDR3 region: CASSPAGVAYEQYF. CDR3 nucleotide sequence: TGCGCCAGCAGCCCGGCCGGGGTAGCCTACGAGCAGTACTTC.

The chain carries TRBV7-2 and TRBJ1-2; D is ambiguous. There are 15 residues in the CDR3. CDR1 SGHTA and CDR2 FQGNSA come from the germline V gene. The germline V and J ends were trimmed by 0 bases and 2 bases, with 10 bases remaining between them. The CDR3 coding sequence is TGTGCCAGCAGCTTAGCCCCCGGCGGGAACTATGGCTACACCTTC. Its translation is CASSLAPGGNYGYTF.

This clone turned up a few times. The chain combines TRBV3-1 (or the pseudogene TRBV3-2) with TRBJ1-2; maybe TRBD1 (6 bases). V was trimmed by 0 bases and J by 4 bases, leaving 9 bases between them. CDR3 length equals 14 residues. The germline V gene encodes CDR1 LGHDT and CDR2 YNNKEL (reference sequence). Here the CDR3 DNA reads TGTGCCAGCAGCCAAGAAGCCAGGGGCTATGGCTACACCTTC. Protein product: CASSQEARGYGYTF.

The chain recombines TRBV6-2 or TRBV6-3 with TRBJ1-1; 9 nucleotides line up with TRBD1. CDR1 MNHEY and CDR2 SVGEGT come from the germline V gene. The V segment lost 5 bases and the J segment 5 bases; nucleotides outside the gene matches: 6. CDR3 size: 14 residues. In DNA, the CDR3 is TGTGCCAGCAGTAAAAACAGGGGGCGGACTGAAGCTTTCTTT. Protein product: CASSKNRGRTEAFF.

This chain connects TRBV5-5 to TRBJ2-1; 8 positions match TRBD1. Per the germline V gene, CDR1 is SGHKS and CDR2 is YYEKEE (reference sequence). This CDR3 is 17 amino acids long. With V trimmed by 0 bases and J by 2 bases, 7 bases remained unmatched. The CDR3: CASSLAGGQGPYNEQFF. The CDR3 DNA sequence: TGTGCCAGCAGCTTGGCCGGTGGACAGGGACCCTACAATGAGCAGTTCTTC.

The gene calls are TRBV6-2 or TRBV6-3 and TRBJ2-7; possibly TRBD2 for D (6 bases). The CDR3 contains 15 residues. Germline V CDR1 and CDR2: MNHEY, SVGEGT. V shed 5 bases and J shed 2 bases, with 16 bases lying between them. DNA for the CDR3: TGTGCCAGCAGTACCCCCCGGGACTTGCCCTACGAGCAGTACTTC. It codes for CASSTPRDLPYEQYF.

The rearrangement links TRBV28 to TRBJ2-3, with TRBD2 matching over 8 bases. The V segment lost 4 bases and the J segment 6 bases; nucleotides outside the gene matches: 9. Germline CDR1 MDHEN, CDR2 SYDVKM. There are 15 residues in the CDR3. CDR3 sequence (DNA): TGTGCCAGCAGTTCCCCAGCGGGAGTAATTGATACGCAGTATTTT. Translating gives CASSSPAGVIDTQYF.

The chain joins TRBV18 to TRBJ2-7; 9 bases line up with TRBD1. The CDR3 length is 14 residues. The V gene's germline CDR1 is KGHSH and CDR2 LQKENI. J lost 4 bases, V lost 2 bases, and 3 bases had no gene match. The CDR3 is CASSPGQGPYEQYF. The CDR3 DNA reads as TGTGCCAGCTCACCAGGACAGGGGCCATACGAGCAGTACTTC.

This chain joins TRBV6-5 and TRBJ1-1, with TRBD1 matching over 7 bases. Germline V gives CDR1 MNHEY, CDR2 SVGAGI. This CDR3 has 14 amino acids. Trimming removed 6 bases from V and 1 base from J; junction bases left unmatched: 5. The CDR3 DNA sequence: TGTGCCAGCAGGGATGGGGACAGGAACACTGAAGCTTTCTTT. It codes for CASRDGDRNTEAFF.

There are a few counts of this clone. This rearrangement joins TRBV18 to TRBJ2-1, with 10 bases aligning to TRBD1. Unmatched junction bases numbered 7, after V lost 3 bases and J lost 8 bases. The CDR3 is 15 amino acids. Germline values: CDR1 KGHSH, CDR2 LQKENI. CDR3 sequence (DNA): TGTGCCAGCTCACCCGTGGGACAGGGGAGAGATGAGCAGTTCTTC. This encodes CASSPVGQGRDEQFF.

This clone was detected once. J is TRBJ2-3 and V is TRBV11-2; 10 nucleotides match TRBD2. Trimming cost V 2 bases and J 0 bases; bases outside gene matches: 8. The CDR3 has 18 amino acids. Germline V gene lookup returns CDR1 SGHAT and CDR2 FQNNGV. The CDR3 region is CASSLMVAGGFSTDTQYF. CDR3 coding DNA: TGTGCCAGCAGCTTAATGGTAGCGGGGGGTTTTAGCACAGATACGCAGTATTTT.

The chain joins TRBV19 to TRBJ2-1, with 9 nucleotides matching TRBD1. V lost 3 bases to trimming and J lost 5 bases; unmatched junction nucleotides: 5. Germline CDR1 LNHDA, CDR2 SQIVND (reference sequence). CDR3 length: 15 amino acids. CDR3 amino acids: CASSIDRGGHNEQFF. The CDR3 DNA reads TGTGCCAGTAGTATCGACAGGGGGGGCCACAATGAGCAGTTCTTC.

The chain is built from TRBV2 and TRBJ1-1, with a tentative D call TRBD1 (5 bases). CDR1 SNHLY and CDR2 FYNNEI come from the germline V gene. V lost 5 bases and J 7 bases, leaving 14 bases between the germline ends. The CDR3 runs 13 residues. CDR3 residues: CASSLGGGSEAFF. As DNA, the CDR3 is TGTGCCAGCAGTTTGGGGGGGGGAAGTGAAGCTTTCTTT.

The DNA for the CDR3 is TGCAGCGTCCACACCGGACAGGGGGCTACAAATGAGCAGTTCTTC. Protein sequence: CSVHTGQGATNEQFF. The chain employs TRBV29-1 and TRBJ2-1; 11 nucleotides agree with TRBD1. The CDR3 sequence is 15 residues long. The J segment lost 7 bases and the V segment lost 6 bases, leaving 11 bases of the junction unmatched. The V gene's germline CDR1 is SQVTM and CDR2 ANQGSEA.

The chain carries TRBV28 and TRBJ1-1; possibly TRBD1 for D (5 bases). The CDR3 consists of 14 residues. Germline V CDR1 and CDR2: MDHEN, SYDVKM. V lost 6 bases, J lost 5 bases, and 16 bases lay in between. This chain's CDR3 is CASSEQVSRTEAFF. For the CDR3, the DNA is TGTGCCAGCAGCGAACAGGTCTCAAGGACTGAAGCTTTCTTT.

J is TRBJ1-1 and V is TRBV18; possible D gene TRBD1, 5 bases. CDR3 length: 17 residues. V lost 3 bases to trimming and J lost 0 bases, with 17 bases between them. Germline values: CDR1 KGHSH, CDR2 LQKENI. The DNA for the CDR3 is TGTGCCAGCTCACCTTCAGGGCGGCCATCCATGAACACTGAAGCTTTCTTT. Protein sequence: CASSPSGRPSMNTEAFF.

This clone is a singleton in its sample. The chain couples TRBV2 to TRBJ2-6; a weak D match, TRBD1 (6 bases). The CDR3 covers 16 residues. CDR1 and CDR2 (germline): SNHLY, FYNNEI. Trimming shortened V by 5 bases and J by 0 bases, and 11 bases separated the two germline ends. In nucleotides, the CDR3 is TGTGCCAGCAGTCGTACAGGGTTCTCTGGGGCCAACGTCCTGACTTTC. Its protein is CASSRTGFSGANVLTF.

This clone has just one count. This chain connects TRBV3-1 (or the pseudogene TRBV3-2) to TRBJ1-2; no clear D. Germline V gene lookup returns CDR1 LGHDT and CDR2 YNNKEL (reference sequence). The CDR3 runs to 12 residues. Trimming shortened V by 4 bases and J by 6 bases, and 9 bases separated the two germline ends. The CDR3 spells CASSPPPDGYTF. The CDR3 DNA follows: TGTGCCAGCAGCCCCCCCCCGGATGGCTACACCTTC.

The chain combines TRBV2 with TRBJ2-3; 9 bases are a match to TRBD2. V shed 4 bases and J 6 bases; nucleotides not matched to a gene: 11. CDR3 size: 16 residues. Germline CDR1 reads SNHLY; CDR2 reads FYNNEI. The CDR3 protein is CASSVGFSGSRDTQYF. Here the CDR3 DNA reads TGTGCCAGCAGTGTGGGTTTTAGCGGGAGCAGGGATACGCAGTATTTT.

V is TRBV3-1 (or the pseudogene TRBV3-2) and J is TRBJ2-3; 7 bases are shared with TRBD1. Trimming took 5 bases from V and 0 from J; bases not matched to a gene: 20. The V gene's germline CDR1 is LGHDT and CDR2 YNNKEL (reference sequence). CDR3 length equals 20 residues. CDR3 region: CASSEVNRGAPPSSTDTQYF. Here the CDR3 DNA reads TGTGCCAGCAGCGAAGTGAACAGGGGCGCCCCCCCTTCTAGCACAGATACGCAGTATTTT.